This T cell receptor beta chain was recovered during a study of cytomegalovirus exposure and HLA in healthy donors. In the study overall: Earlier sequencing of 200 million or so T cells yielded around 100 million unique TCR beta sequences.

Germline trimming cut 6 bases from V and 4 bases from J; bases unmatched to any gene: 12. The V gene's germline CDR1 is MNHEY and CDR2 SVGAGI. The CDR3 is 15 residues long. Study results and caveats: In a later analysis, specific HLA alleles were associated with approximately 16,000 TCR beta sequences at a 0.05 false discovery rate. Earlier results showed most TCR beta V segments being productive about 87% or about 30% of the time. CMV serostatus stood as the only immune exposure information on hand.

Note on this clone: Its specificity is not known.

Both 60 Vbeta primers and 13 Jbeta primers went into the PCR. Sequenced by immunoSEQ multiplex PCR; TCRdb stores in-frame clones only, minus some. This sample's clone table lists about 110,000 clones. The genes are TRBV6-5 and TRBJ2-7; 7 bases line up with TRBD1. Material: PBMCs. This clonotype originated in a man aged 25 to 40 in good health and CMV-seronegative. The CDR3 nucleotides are TGTGCCAGCAGACGAGACAGGGAACGGATGTACGAGCAGTACTTC. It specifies CASRRDRERMYEQYF.